The rows below give T cell receptor beta chains drawn from one sample of a study of shared clonotypes between healthy human individuals. Assay used: immunoSEQ multiplex PCR; TCRdb lists only in-frame clones, some missing. The sample lists approximately 2,300,000 clones, 85% to 95% occurring once. Sequences were obtained from naive CD4+ T cells from PBMCs. The source is a young man in good health. Some clones in this sample may be carry-over from other donors' samples. Both conserved end residues are part of each CDR3. A D gene is named only where the DNA matches it firmly. Clone size appears in some rows only: once, few, many, or a class for an expanded clone.

J: TRBJ2-7
V: TRBV11-3
size: once
D: TRBD1
DNA: TGTGCCAGCAGCAGAGGACAGGGGTCCTCCTACGAGCAGTACTTC
CDR3: CASSRGQGSSYEQYF

J: TRBJ2-1
V: TRBV5-4
size: NA
D: TRBD1
DNA: TGTGCCAGCAGCGCGACAGGGGGCCGCGACAATGAGCAGTTCTTC
CDR3: CASSATGGRDNEQFF

J: TRBJ1-5
V: TRBV28
size: NA
D: NA
DNA: TGTGCCAGCAGTTTGGGGGCCGGTCAGCCCCAGCATTTT
CDR3: CASSLGAGQPQHF

J: TRBJ2-1
V: TRBV19
size: NA
D: TRBD1
DNA: TGTGCCAGTAGTCTGCCCGGGACAGGGGTCAATGAGCAGTTCTTC
CDR3: CASSLPGTGVNEQFF

J: TRBJ2-1
V: TRBV30
size: NA
D: TRBD1
DNA: TGTGCCTGGAGTGTACTCGGGACAGGGGGGCCGTTCTTC
CDR3: CAWSVLGTGGPFF

J: TRBJ2-7
V: TRBV15
size: NA
D: TRBD2
DNA: TGTGCCACCAGCAGAGTTGGAGCGGGAGAGGGGTACGAGCAGTACTTC
CDR3: CATSRVGAGEGYEQYF

J: TRBJ2-1
V: TRBV11-3
size: NA
D: TRBD2
DNA: TGTGCCAGCAGCTTAGTTGGTAGCGGGAGTGTGCAGTTCTTC
CDR3: CASSLVGSGSVQFF

J: TRBJ2-4
V: TRBV9
size: NA
D: NA
DNA: TGTGCCAGCAGCGTAGCGCCAGTGGCCTCAGACATTCAGTACTTC
CDR3: CASSVAPVASDIQYF

J: TRBJ1-1
V: TRBV11-2
size: NA
D: NA
DNA: TGTGCCAGCAGCCGACAGATCATGAACACTGAAGCTTTCTTT
CDR3: CASSRQIMNTEAFF

J: TRBJ1-2
V: TRBV2
size: NA
D: TRBD1
DNA: TGTGCCAGCAGTTCCCCGGACAGGACTTCTAACTATGGCTACACCTTC
CDR3: CASSSPDRTSNYGYTF

J: TRBJ1-6
V: TRBV19
size: NA
D: NA
DNA: TGTGCCAGTAGTACCTCGATCTTGGCGCGGAATTCACCCCTCCACTTT
CDR3: CASSTSILARNSPLHF

J: TRBJ2-7
V: TRBV4-2
size: once
D: TRBD2
DNA: TGTGCCAGCAGCCAAGACCCCAGCGGGACTTACGAGCAGTACTTC
CDR3: CASSQDPSGTYEQYF

J: TRBJ2-1
V: TRBV28
size: NA
D: TRBD2
DNA: TGTGCCAGCAGTCCGGGACTAGGCGGGTACAATGAGCAGTTCTTC
CDR3: CASSPGLGGYNEQFF

J: TRBJ2-7
V: TRBV5-1
size: NA
D: TRBD2
DNA: TGCGCCAGCAGTACCGGGACTAGCGACGGGGGTAGTTTCGACGAGCAGTACTTC
CDR3: CASSTGTSDGGSFDEQYF

J: TRBJ2-7
V: TRBV4-2
size: NA
D: TRBD2
DNA: TGTGCCAGCAGCCAGACGGGGAGTAGCGGGAGCGAGCAGTACTTC
CDR3: CASSQTGSSGSEQYF

J: TRBJ1-4
V: TRBV9
size: NA
D: NA
DNA: TGTGCCAGCAGCGGGGGCCTAAATGAAAAACTGTTTTTT
CDR3: CASSGGLNEKLFF

J: TRBJ2-5
V: TRBV4-3
size: once
D: TRBD2
DNA: TGCGCCAGCAGCGAGCGGGGAGAGACCCAGTACTTC
CDR3: CASSERGETQYF

J: TRBJ2-6
V: TRBV6-1
size: NA
D: NA
DNA: TGTGCCAGCTTTTGGGACTCTGGGGCCAACGTCCTGACTTTC
CDR3: CASFWDSGANVLTF

J: TRBJ2-2
V: TRBV5-6
size: NA
D: TRBD1
DNA: TGTGCCAGCAGCTCACTGGGACAGGGGCGATACACCGGGGAGCTGTTTTTT
CDR3: CASSSLGQGRYTGELFF

J: TRBJ2-3
V: TRBV19
size: NA
D: NA
DNA: TGTGCCAGTAGTCCGTCGGACCGACGCACAGATACGCAGTATTTT
CDR3: CASSPSDRRTDTQYF

J: TRBJ2-2
V: TRBV7-2
size: NA
D: TRBD2
DNA: TGTGCCAGCAGCTTGTCTAGCGGGAGCGGGACCGGGGAGCTGTTTTTT
CDR3: CASSLSSGSGTGELFF

J: TRBJ2-3
V: TRBV28
size: NA
D: NA
DNA: TGTGCCAGCAGTTTACCGACTAGTCTCCATACGCAGTATTTT
CDR3: CASSLPTSLHTQYF

J: TRBJ2-3
V: TRBV18
size: NA
D: TRBD2
DNA: TGTGCCAGCTCACCCCAGCGGGGGGAACCGAATACGCAGTATTTT
CDR3: CASSPQRGEPNTQYF

J: TRBJ1-4
V: TRBV19
size: NA
D: NA
DNA: TGTGCCAGTATGCCTGCGCGGGGGGCCGGGGAAGAAAAACTGTTTTTT
CDR3: CASMPARGAGEEKLFF

J: TRBJ1-1
V: TRBV6-1
size: few
D: NA
DNA: TGTGCCAGCAGTGACCCATTGGGGAACACTGAAGCTTTCTTT
CDR3: CASSDPLGNTEAFF

J: TRBJ1-5
V: TRBV28
size: NA
D: TRBD1
DNA: TGTGCCAGCAGCTCGGCGAGACAGGGAGCCTATCAGCCCCAGCATTTT
CDR3: CASSSARQGAYQPQHF

J: TRBJ2-7
V: TRBV6-1
size: NA
D: NA
DNA: TGTGCCAGCAGTGGCATCGGGTTTGGCGAGCAGTACTTC
CDR3: CASSGIGFGEQYF

J: TRBJ2-1
V: TRBV7-3
size: NA
D: TRBD2
DNA: TGTGCCAGCAGCATCACCGGGACTAGCGGCCAGGATGAGCAGTTCTTC
CDR3: CASSITGTSGQDEQFF

J: TRBJ2-1
V: TRBV5-1
size: NA
D: NA
DNA: TGCGCCAGCAGCTTGGAACCTGGCCCCTACAATGAGCAGTTCTTC
CDR3: CASSLEPGPYNEQFF

J: TRBJ1-3
V: TRBV5-1
size: NA
D: TRBD1
DNA: TGCGCCAGCAGCGCCACAGGGGACGGAGGAAACACCATATATTTT
CDR3: CASSATGDGGNTIYF

J: TRBJ1-5
V: TRBV7-8
size: NA
D: NA
DNA: TGTGCCAGCAGCCCCCCGCTGGTAGGTTTACATAGCAATCAGCCCCAGCATTTT
CDR3: CASSPPLVGLHSNQPQHF

J: TRBJ2-1
V: TRBV5-1
size: NA
D: NA
DNA: TGCGCCAGCAGCTTGGTCGGGAGTTCACTCTACAATGAGCAGTTCTTC
CDR3: CASSLVGSSLYNEQFF

J: TRBJ1-1
V: TRBV27
size: NA
D: NA
DNA: TGTGCCAGCAGGACATTCAGTCGGAACACTGAAGCTTTCTTT
CDR3: CASRTFSRNTEAFF

J: TRBJ1-5
V: TRBV27
size: NA
D: NA
DNA: TGTGCCAGCAGTTTGAGAAGGGGCAATCAGCCCCAGCATTTT
CDR3: CASSLRRGNQPQHF

J: TRBJ2-1
V: TRBV5-1
size: NA
D: NA
DNA: TGCGCCAGCAGCTTGAGGACGGTTGTCCCGCCAGGCCCTAGGAGTGAGCAGTTCTTC
CDR3: CASSLRTVVPPGPRSEQFF

J: TRBJ2-4
V: TRBV28
size: NA
D: NA
DNA: TGTGCCAGCAGTTTTCAAGGAAGGAGGCCCAAAAACATTCAGTACTTC
CDR3: CASSFQGRRPKNIQYF

J: TRBJ1-5
V: TRBV2
size: once
D: NA
DNA: TGTGCCAGCACCTTGTATGGTTATAAGCCCCAGCATTTT
CDR3: CASTLYGYKPQHF

J: TRBJ2-7
V: TRBV11-2
size: NA
D: NA
DNA: TGTGCCAGCAGCTTAGTCACCGGCTCCCACGAGCAGTACTTC
CDR3: CASSLVTGSHEQYF

J: TRBJ2-1
V: TRBV7-9
size: NA
D: TRBD1
DNA: TGTGCCAGCAGCTTGGGGACAGCCTACAATGAGCAGTTCTTC
CDR3: CASSLGTAYNEQFF

J: TRBJ1-1
V: TRBV7-9
size: NA
D: NA
DNA: TGTGCCAGCAGCTGGCAGACTGAAGCTTTCTTT
CDR3: CASSWQTEAFF

J: TRBJ2-2
V: TRBV6-1
size: NA
D: TRBD1
DNA: TGTGCCAGCAGATCCGACAGGGGGTACACCGGGGAGCTGTTTTTT
CDR3: CASRSDRGYTGELFF

J: TRBJ2-2
V: TRBV4-1
size: NA
D: NA
DNA: TGCGCCAGCAGCCAAGCAAGTCGAACCGGGGAGCTGTTTTTT
CDR3: CASSQASRTGELFF

J: TRBJ2-1
V: TRBV14
size: NA
D: TRBD2
DNA: TGTGCCAGCAGCCAAGATCGAGCGGGAGGGCTCTTGGGGTACAATGAGCAGTTCTTC
CDR3: CASSQDRAGGLLGYNEQFF

J: TRBJ2-3
V: TRBV5-1
size: NA
D: NA
DNA: TGCGCCAGCAGCTTGGCCAGCAACCAGCGCACAGATACGCAGTATTTT
CDR3: CASSLASNQRTDTQYF

J: TRBJ1-1
V: TRBV5-1
size: once
D: NA
DNA: TGCGCCAGCAGCTTAGTAGTGGGGATTGAAGCTTTCTTT
CDR3: CASSLVVGIEAFF

J: TRBJ1-1
V: TRBV7-9
size: NA
D: TRBD1
DNA: TGTGCCAGCAGCCCCAGACAGGGGAGCACTGAAGCTTTCTTT
CDR3: CASSPRQGSTEAFF

J: TRBJ2-3
V: TRBV29-1
size: NA
D: NA
DNA: TGCAGCGTTGATTTCAAAATTGGTTCGGATACGCAGTATTTT
CDR3: CSVDFKIGSDTQYF

J: TRBJ2-7
V: TRBV5-1
size: NA
D: NA
DNA: TGCGCCAGCAGTTCAGGGTCCTACGAGCAGTACTTC
CDR3: CASSSGSYEQYF